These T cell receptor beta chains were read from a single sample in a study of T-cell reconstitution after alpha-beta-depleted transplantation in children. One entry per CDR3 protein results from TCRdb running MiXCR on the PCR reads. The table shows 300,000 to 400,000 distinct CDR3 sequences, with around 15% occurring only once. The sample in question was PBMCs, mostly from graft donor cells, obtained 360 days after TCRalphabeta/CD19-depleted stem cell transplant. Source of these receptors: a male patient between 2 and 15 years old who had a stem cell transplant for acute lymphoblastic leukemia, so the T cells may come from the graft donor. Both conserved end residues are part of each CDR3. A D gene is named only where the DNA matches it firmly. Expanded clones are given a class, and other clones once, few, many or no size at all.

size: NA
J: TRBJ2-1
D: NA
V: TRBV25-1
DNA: TGTGCCAGCAGCCCTGATTCTAGCAATGAGCAGTTCTTC
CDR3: CASSPDSSNEQFF

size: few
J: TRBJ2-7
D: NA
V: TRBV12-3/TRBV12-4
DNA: TGTGCCAGCAGCCCCACAGGGACTCGGACCTACGAGCAGTACTTC
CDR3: CASSPTGTRTYEQYF

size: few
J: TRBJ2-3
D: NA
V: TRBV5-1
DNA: TGCGCCAGCAGCTTGGTTCCGGGTCCGGGCACAGATACGCAGTATTTT
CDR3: CASSLVPGPGTDTQYF

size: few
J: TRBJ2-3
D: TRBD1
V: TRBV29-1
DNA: TGCAGCGCACGTGCAGGGGGCAGGGGAGATACGCAGTATTTT
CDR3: CSARAGGRGDTQYF

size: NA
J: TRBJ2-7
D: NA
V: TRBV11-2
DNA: TGTGCCAGCAGCTCCATAAGGGGTTCCCACAGGGGACTCTACGAGCAGTACTTC
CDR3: CASSSIRGSHRGLYEQYF

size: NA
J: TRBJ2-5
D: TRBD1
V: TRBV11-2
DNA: TGTGCCAGCAGCCGTACCGGACAGGAGACGCTAATCCAAGAGACCCAGTACTTC
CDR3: CASSRTGQETLIQETQYF

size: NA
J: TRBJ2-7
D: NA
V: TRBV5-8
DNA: TGTGCCAGCAGCCAAGACACATACAAGCAGTACTTC
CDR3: CASSQDTYKQYF

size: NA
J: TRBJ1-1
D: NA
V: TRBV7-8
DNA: TGTGCCAGCAGCTCCTTTGGGTCCAAGGGACCCACTGAAGCTTTCTTT
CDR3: CASSSFGSKGPTEAFF

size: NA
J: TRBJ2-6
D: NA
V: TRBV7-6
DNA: TGTGCCAGCAGCTTTAACAGGGGGGCCAACGTCCTGACTTTC
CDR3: CASSFNRGANVLTF

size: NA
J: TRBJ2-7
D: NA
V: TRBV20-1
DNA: TGCAGTGCTAGGGTGTCTAGCTCCTACGAGCAGTACTTC
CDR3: CSARVSSSYEQYF

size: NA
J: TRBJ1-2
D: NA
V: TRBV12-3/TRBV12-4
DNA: TGTGCCAGCAGTTTTGGGGACCAAATCTATGGCTACACCTTC
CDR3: CASSFGDQIYGYTF

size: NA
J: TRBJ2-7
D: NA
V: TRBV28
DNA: TGTGCCAGCAGTTTACCAAACAGGGCCTACGAGCAGTACTTC
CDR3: CASSLPNRAYEQYF

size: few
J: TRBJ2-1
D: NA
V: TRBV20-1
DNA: TGCAGTGCCATCGAAAGGGGGGTGGATGAGCAGTTCTTC
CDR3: CSAIERGVDEQFF

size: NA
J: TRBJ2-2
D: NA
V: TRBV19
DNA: TGTGCCAGTAGCGATTTTCAAGGAACCGGGGAGCTGTTTTTT
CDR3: CASSDFQGTGELFF

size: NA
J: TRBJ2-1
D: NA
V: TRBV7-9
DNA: TGTGCCAGCAGCTTATACTCGGGGAACAATGAGCAGTTCTTC
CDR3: CASSLYSGNNEQFF

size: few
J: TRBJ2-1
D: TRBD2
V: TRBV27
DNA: TGTGCCAGCAGGACCGGACTAGCGGGGGCCTACAATGAGCAGTTCTTC
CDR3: CASRTGLAGAYNEQFF

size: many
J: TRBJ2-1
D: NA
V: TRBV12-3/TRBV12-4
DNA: TGTGCCAGCAGTTTAGCGACCTCGCGGAGCTCCTACAATGAGCAGTTCTTC
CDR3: CASSLATSRSSYNEQFF

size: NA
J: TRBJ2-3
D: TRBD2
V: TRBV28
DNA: TGTGCCAGCAGTTTATGGGGTTTTAGCGGGACGACAGATACGCAGTATTTT
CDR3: CASSLWGFSGTTDTQYF

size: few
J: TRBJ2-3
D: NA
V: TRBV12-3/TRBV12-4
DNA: TGTGCCAGCAGTTTGTTTCCCGACTCAGCAACAGATACGCAGTATTTT
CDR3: CASSLFPDSATDTQYF

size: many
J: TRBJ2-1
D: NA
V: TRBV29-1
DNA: TGCAGTGTGGGGGATAACTACAATGAGCAGTTCTTC
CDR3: CSVGDNYNEQFF

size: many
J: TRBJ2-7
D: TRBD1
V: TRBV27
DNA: TGTGCCAGCAGTTTGTTGGGACAGGGGGTATACGAGCAGTACTTC
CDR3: CASSLLGQGVYEQYF

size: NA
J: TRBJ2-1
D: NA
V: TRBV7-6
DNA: TGTGCCAGCAGCTTAGCGGAGGAAGGTAGGGATGAGCAGTTCTTC
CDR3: CASSLAEEGRDEQFF

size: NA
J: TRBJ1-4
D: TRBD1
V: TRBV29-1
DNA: TGCAGCGCTCAACAGGGGGCGTTTGAAAAACTGTTTTTT
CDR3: CSAQQGAFEKLFF

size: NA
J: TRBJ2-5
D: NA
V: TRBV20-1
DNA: TGCAGTGCTAGAGAGGTTCAAGAGACCCAGTACTTC
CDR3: CSAREVQETQYF

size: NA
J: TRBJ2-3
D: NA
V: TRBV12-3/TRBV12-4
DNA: TGTGCCAGCAGCATAGCGGCCTTTACAGATACGCAGTATTTT
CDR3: CASSIAAFTDTQYF

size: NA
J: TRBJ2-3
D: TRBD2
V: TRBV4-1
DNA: TGCGCCAGCAGCCAAGGCGCTGGGCTAGCGGGGAACACAGATACGCAGTATTTT
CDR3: CASSQGAGLAGNTDTQYF

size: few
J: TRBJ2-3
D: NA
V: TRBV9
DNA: TGTGCCAGCAGCGTAGCCCCCTCCGGGAGTGCGTCAGATACGCAGTATTTT
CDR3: CASSVAPSGSASDTQYF

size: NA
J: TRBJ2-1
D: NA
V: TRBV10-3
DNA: TGTGCCATCAGTGAGCCGGGACCCCCCTACAATGAGCAGTTCTTC
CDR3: CAISEPGPPYNEQFF

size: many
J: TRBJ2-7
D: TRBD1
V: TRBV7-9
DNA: TGTGCCAGCAGCAAGGGACAGTACTACGAGCAGTACTTC
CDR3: CASSKGQYYEQYF

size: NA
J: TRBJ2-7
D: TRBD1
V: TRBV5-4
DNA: TGTGCCAGCAGCAGGGGGACAGGGGGCGCCTCCTACGAGCAGTACTTC
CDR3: CASSRGTGGASYEQYF

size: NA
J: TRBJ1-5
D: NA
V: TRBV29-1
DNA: TGCAGCGTTGCCAGGAATAGCAATCAGCCCCAGCATTTT
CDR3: CSVARNSNQPQHF

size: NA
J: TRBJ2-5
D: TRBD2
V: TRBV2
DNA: TGTGCCAGCAAGCGCCTAGCGGGAGCCCAAGAGACCCAGTACTTC
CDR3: CASKRLAGAQETQYF

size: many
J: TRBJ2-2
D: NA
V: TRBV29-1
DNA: TGCAGCGTTGTGGACTGGACCGGGGAGCTGTTTTTT
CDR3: CSVVDWTGELFF

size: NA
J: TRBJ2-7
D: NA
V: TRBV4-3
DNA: TGCGCCAGCAGCCAAGAGAGGGGGTTCTACGAGCAGTACTTC
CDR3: CASSQERGFYEQYF

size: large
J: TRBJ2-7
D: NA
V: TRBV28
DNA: TGTGCCAGCAACCAGGATAGCTACGAGCAGTACTTC
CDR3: CASNQDSYEQYF

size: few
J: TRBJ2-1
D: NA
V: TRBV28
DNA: TGTGCCAGCAGTTTCTACAGTAGCATTGAGCAGTTCTTC
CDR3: CASSFYSSIEQFF

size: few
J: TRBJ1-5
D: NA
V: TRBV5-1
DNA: TGCGCCAGCAGCTTGGCCCGGGACATTCGGGATGGCAATCAGCCCCAGCATTTT
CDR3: CASSLARDIRDGNQPQHF

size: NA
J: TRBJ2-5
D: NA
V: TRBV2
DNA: TGTGCCAGCCTAGCAGGGGGGTTACAAGAGACCCAGTACTTC
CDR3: CASLAGGLQETQYF

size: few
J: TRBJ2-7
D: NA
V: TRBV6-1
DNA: TGTGCCAGCAGACCCCAGGGTGTCCACGAGCAGTACTTC
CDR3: CASRPQGVHEQYF

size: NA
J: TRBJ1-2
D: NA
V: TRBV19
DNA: TGTGCCAGTAGTATCGGGCCGGTGGATGGCTACACCTTC
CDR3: CASSIGPVDGYTF